The 12 T cell receptor beta chains below come from one sample, sequenced in a study of blood T cell repertoires in COVID-19. Data came from immunoSEQ multiplex PCR; TCRdb stores just in-frame clones and leaves some out. This sample has 200,000 to 300,000 clones, with 84% found just once. The sample comprised peripheral blood. The receptor set was obtained from a man in his 60s with acute or convalescent COVID-19.

This clone turned up a few times. V usage is TRBV19 and J usage is TRBJ2-1; TRBD2 is a possible D gene (5 bases). The CDR3 covers 13 residues. V was clipped by 6 bases and J by 4 bases, with 10 bases between them. The germline V gene encodes CDR1 LNHDA and CDR2 SQIVND (reference sequence). CDR3 bases: TGTGCCAGTAGCTGGCTAGCTTACAATGAGCAGTTCTTC. Protein product: CASSWLAYNEQFF.

The chain employs TRBV4-1 and TRBJ2-2; 7 bases agree with TRBD1. Germline V lookup: CDR1 MGHRA, CDR2 YSYEKL. The CDR3 has 15 residues. V lost 1 base to trimming and J lost 9 bases; unmatched junction nucleotides: 8. The CDR3 loop reads CASSQAKGAVRELFF. CDR3 nucleotides: TGCGCCAGCAGCCAAGCAAAGGGGGCGGTCCGGGAGCTGTTTTTT.

The gene calls are TRBV6-2 or TRBV6-3 and TRBJ2-7; D is possibly TRBD2 (6 bases). V was clipped by 6 bases and J by 2 bases, with 14 bases between them. Looked up from germline, CDR1 is MNHEY and CDR2 is SVGEGT. This CDR3 comprises 14 residues. The CDR3 nucleotides are TGTGCCAGCAGCCTTGGGGGGAATCCCTACGAGCAGTACTTC. This translates into CASSLGGNPYEQYF.

This chain connects TRBV3-1 (or the pseudogene TRBV3-2) to TRBJ2-7; 8 nucleotides align to TRBD2. Trimming at V came to 0 bases and at J to 6 bases, leaving 7 bases not matched to a gene. CDR3 size: 15 residues. The germline CDR1 and CDR2 sequences are LGHDT and YNNKEL (reference sequence). The CDR3 DNA sequence: TGTGCCAGCAGCCAAGAGTCAGCGGGAGTGCGCGAGCAGTACTTC. This encodes CASSQESAGVREQYF.

The genes are TRBV4-1 and TRBJ2-5; 11 nucleotides align to TRBD2. After removal of 0 bases from V and 5 bases from J, the junction contained 14 bases not matched to a gene. The CDR3 contains 19 residues. Per the germline V gene, CDR1 is MGHRA and CDR2 is YSYEKL. The CDR3 reads CASSQDRLAGGLRGETQYF. CDR3 in DNA: TGCGCCAGCAGCCAAGATAGGCTAGCGGGAGGACTCAGGGGGGAGACCCAGTACTTC.

V and J are TRBV27 and TRBJ2-1; the D gene is possibly TRBD2 (6 bases). V shed 2 bases and J shed 4 bases, with 6 bases lying between them. The germline V gene encodes CDR1 MNHEY and CDR2 SMNVEV (reference sequence). The CDR3 runs 13 residues. This CDR3 is CASSLRGYNEQFF. The DNA for the CDR3 is TGTGCCAGCAGTTTACGGGGGTACAATGAGCAGTTCTTC.

The gene calls are TRBV2 and TRBJ2-3; unclear D gene. The germline CDR1 and CDR2 sequences are SNHLY and FYNNEI. The CDR3 loop spans 11 amino acids. V shed 5 bases and J shed 6 bases, with 6 bases lying between them. Here the CDR3 DNA reads TGTGCCAGCAGTCGACTCGATACGCAGTATTTT. It specifies CASSRLDTQYF.

The V gene is TRBV12-3 or TRBV12-4, the J gene TRBJ2-7; D gene ambiguous. The CDR3 consists of 13 residues. Trimming cost V 3 bases and J 12 bases, with 18 bases left between them. The CDR3 DNA reads TGTGCCAGCAGTTTCATCGGCGCCGCGGAACGGTACTTC. This sequence encodes CASSFIGAAERYF.

The V and J genes are TRBV23-1 and TRBJ2-1, with a possible D match to TRBD1 (5 bases). TRBV23-1 is classed as an ORF, of uncertain function. This CDR3 is built from 15 residues. Trimming removed 0 bases at V and 8 bases at J, with 14 bases between. The CDR3 loop reads CASSQSVRVEDEQFF. CDR3 nucleotides: TGCGCCAGCAGTCAATCGGTCAGGGTTGAAGATGAGCAGTTCTTC.

The chain uses TRBV6-6 and TRBJ1-5; D might be TRBD1 (5 bases). Germline loops: CDR1 MNHNY, CDR2 SVGAGI (reference sequence). Trimming took 7 bases from V and 7 from J, leaving 17 bases between them. The CDR3 extends over 14 amino acids. CDR3: CASKTGLLGQPQHF. Written as DNA, the CDR3 is TGTGCCAGCAAAACAGGCCTGTTAGGGCAGCCCCAGCATTTT.

DNA for the CDR3: TGTGCCAGCAGATACGGGACAGGGGGTTATGGCTACACCTTC. Translation: CASRYGTGGYGYTF. The chain links TRBV6-5 to TRBJ1-2, with TRBD1 matching 11 bases. The CDR3 runs 14 residues. Germline assignment: CDR1 MNHEY and CDR2 SVGAGI. The V gene end was trimmed by 6 bases and the J gene end by 5 bases; junction bases not matched to a gene: 5.

The chain couples TRBV24-1 to TRBJ2-3; D possibly corresponds to TRBD2 (6 bases). The CDR3 consists of 16 residues. Germline values: CDR1 KGHDR, CDR2 SFDVKD. Trimming shortened V by 3 bases and J by 5 bases, and 17 bases separated the two germline ends. For the CDR3, the DNA is TGTGCCACCAGTGATCCCCGGGGGATGGATGGAGATACGCAGTATTTT. Its translation: CATSDPRGMDGDTQYF.